These 9 T cell receptor beta chains came from one sample sequenced in a study of T-cell memory formation after mild COVID-19. MiXCR, applied by TCRdb to the 5' RACE reads, yields one record per CDR3 protein. The sample yields 180,000 or so distinct CDR3 sequences, 9.5% to 13% seen once. Sequencing was performed on PBMCs or a T cell subset sorted from them (not recorded which). All receptors derive from a man between 18 and 35 years old who had mild COVID-19 (a few samples of this study predate the infection). Cell type and time point are not known.

A few counts support this clonotype. This chain links TRBV9 with TRBJ2-5; D is uncertain. Germline CDR1 SGDLS, CDR2 YYNGEE. The CDR3 spans 14 residues. Trimming took 0 bases from V and 4 from J, leaving 10 bases between them. This CDR3 is CASSVALTTETQYF. CDR3 DNA sequence: TGTGCCAGCAGCGTAGCCCTGACAACAGAGACCCAGTACTTC.

The chain recombines TRBV2 with TRBJ2-7; D remains unclear. The V end lost 9 bases, the J end lost 2 bases, and 5 bases lay between the germline ends. CDR3 length equals 10 residues. Looked up from germline, CDR1 is SNHLY and CDR2 is FYNNEI. CDR3 nucleotide sequence: TGTGCCAGTGCGACCTACGAGCAGTACTTC. This codes for CASATYEQYF. Looking up the rest from reference TRBV2 and TRBJ2-7 gives the full variable domain: EPEVTQTPSHQVTQMGQEVILRCVPISNHLYFYWYRQILGQKVEFLVSFYNNEISEKSEIFDDQFSVERPDGSNFTLKIRSTKLEDSAMYFCASATYEQYFGPGTRLTVT.

The genes are TRBV29-1 and TRBJ1-1, with D possibly TRBD1 on 5 matching bases. CDR1 is SQVTM, CDR2 ANQGSEA, per germline. V was trimmed by 7 bases and J by 1 base, leaving 13 bases between them. This CDR3 has 13 residues. CDR3 nucleotide sequence: TGCAGCGCGGAACAGGACCGGAACACTGAAGCTTTCTTT. As protein: CSAEQDRNTEAFF.

V gene TRBV5-5 combines with J gene TRBJ1-1; D gene unclear. The CDR3 runs to 16 residues. The germline V gene has CDR1 SGHKS and CDR2 YYEKEE (reference sequence). The ends were cut back, 2 bases at V and 1 base at J, with 15 bases in the middle. In nucleotides, the CDR3 is TGTGCCAGCAGCTTACTCCCCTCAACTGGGAACACTGAAGCTTTCTTT. Its protein product is CASSLLPSTGNTEAFF.

This clonotype was counted ten times or more. For the CDR3, the DNA is TGTGCCAGCACCTTGGGAGTCAACCAAGGGAATGAGCAGTTCTTC. Its protein product is CASTLGVNQGNEQFF. V and J are TRBV7-9 and TRBJ2-1, with D perhaps TRBD2 (5 bases). CDR3 size: 15 residues. The germline gives CDR1 SEHNR, CDR2 FQNEAQ (reference sequence). V lost 7 bases, J lost 7 bases, and 20 bases lay in between.

This clonotype was detected only a few times. The gene calls are TRBV10-3 and TRBJ1-5; TRBD1 aligns across 10 bases. V shed 4 bases and J 4 bases; nucleotides not matched to a gene: 10. Per germline, CDR1 ENHRY and CDR2 SYGVKD. The CDR3 runs 17 residues. The DNA for the CDR3 is TGTGCCATCAGTGGGGGGACAGGGGCTAGTATTAATCAGCCCCAGCATTTT. This gives the protein CAISGGTGASINQPQHF.

The genes are TRBV9 and TRBJ1-1; 9 bases match TRBD1. With V trimmed by 2 bases and J by 6 bases, 11 bases remained unmatched. This CDR3 comprises 16 residues. Germline assignment: CDR1 SGDLS and CDR2 YYNGEE. The CDR3 reads CASSVSPTGGQAEAFF. CDR3 nucleotides: TGTGCCAGCAGCGTTAGCCCGACAGGGGGTCAAGCTGAAGCTTTCTTT. Full variable domain (rest looked up from reference TRBV9 and TRBJ1-1): DSGVTQTPKHLITATGQRVTLRCSPRSGDLSVYWYQQSLDQGLQFLIQYYNGEERAKGNILERFSAQQFPDLHSELNLSSLELGDSALYFCASSVSPTGGQAEAFFGQGTRLTVV.

The chain uses TRBV24-1 and TRBJ2-5, with 8 positions matching TRBD1. The CDR3 loop spans 14 amino acids. From germline, CDR1 is KGHDR and CDR2 SFDVKD. V trimming: 6 bases; J trimming: 4 bases; junction bases outside the gene matches: 6. The CDR3 DNA reads as TGTGCCACCAGTTTGGACAGGGCCCTAGAGACCCAGTACTTC. Protein sequence: CATSLDRALETQYF.

This clonotype has just a few counts. The J gene is TRBJ2-5, the V gene TRBV18, with 9 bases fitting TRBD1. The germline V gene has CDR1 KGHSH and CDR2 LQKENI. The CDR3 has 16 amino acids. Trimming removed 5 bases from V and 5 bases from J; junction bases left unmatched: 12. The CDR3 reads CASSSLTGGLRETQYF. Here the CDR3 DNA reads TGTGCCAGCTCATCCCTCACAGGGGGCCTCCGGGAGACCCAGTACTTC.